Listed below are T cell receptor beta chains from one sample, sequenced in a study of T cells after yellow fever vaccination. TCRdb re-called the 5' RACE reads with MiXCR, one entry per CDR3 protein. Here the sample spans about 74,000 distinct CDR3 sequences, approximately 7% being singletons. Here the sequenced sample was CD8+ T cells sorted from PBMCs, taken less than 6 days after the first yellow fever vaccination. These receptors originate from a young man who received the YFV17D yellow fever vaccine. The CDR3 runs from the conserved cysteine through the conserved F or W. The order of the fields is V gene, D gene, clone size, J gene, CDR3 DNA, CDR3 protein. A D gene is named only where the DNA matches it firmly. The listing skips clone size in some rows; elsewhere it reads once, few, many or a size class.

>TRBV27|NA|many|TRBJ2-7
TGTGCCAGCAGTTTAGCCGGGGCGAGCTCCTACGAGCAGTACTTC
CASSLAGASSYEQYF
>TRBV4-1|NA|many|TRBJ1-5
TGCGCCAGCAGCCAGAGACACGTTAGCAATCAGCCCCAGCATTTT
CASSQRHVSNQPQHF
>TRBV4-1|TRBD1|many|TRBJ2-2
TGCGCCAGCAGCCAAGCGGACAGGGGGCTTGGGGAGCTGTTTTTT
CASSQADRGLGELFF
>TRBV11-2|TRBD1|many|TRBJ1-4
TGTGCCAGCAGCTTAGCCGGGACAGGGATGTTTTTT
CASSLAGTGMFF
>TRBV15|NA|NA|TRBJ2-5
TGTGCCACCAGCAGTGCTCAGCGGACCCAGTACTTC
CATSSAQRTQYF
>TRBV4-1|NA|many|TRBJ1-1
TGCGCCAGCAGCCCTTACAGGGAAATCACTGAAGCTTTCTTT
CASSPYREITEAFF
>TRBV7-6|TRBD1|many|TRBJ2-1
TGTGCCAGCAGCTTAGACAGGGGGCGCAATGAGCAGTTCTTC
CASSLDRGRNEQFF
>TRBV10-3|NA|many|TRBJ1-2
TGTGCCATCAGTGATCCCAGTCAGGGCAGGGACTATGGCTACACCTTC
CAISDPSQGRDYGYTF
>TRBV5-1|NA|NA|TRBJ2-1
TGCGCCAGCAGCTTGGAAGTGTTCCATGAGCAGTTCTTC
CASSLEVFHEQFF
>TRBV7-3|NA|few|TRBJ2-5
TGTGCCAGCAGCCCAATGGGCGGTTGGGCAGAGACCCAGTACTTC
CASSPMGGWAETQYF
>TRBV5-1|TRBD1|few|TRBJ1-1
TGCGCCAGCAGCTTGAGGGACAGGGCCGATGAAGCTTTCTTT
CASSLRDRADEAFF
>TRBV20-1|NA|NA|TRBJ1-1
TGCAGTGCTAGAAATCGCGGGGGCGAAGCTTTCTTT
CSARNRGGEAFF
>TRBV24-1|NA|many|TRBJ2-3
TGTGCCACCAGTGATTTCTTGGGTAGCACAGATACGCAGTATTTT
CATSDFLGSTDTQYF
>TRBV4-1|TRBD1|many|TRBJ1-6
TGCGCCAGCAGCTTACAGGGGGAAAATTCACCCCTCCACTTT
CASSLQGENSPLHF
>TRBV7-2|NA|few|TRBJ2-5
TGTGCCAGCAGCTTAGTGCGCTGGGCCTGGGCCCAGTACTTC
CASSLVRWAWAQYF
>TRBV29-1|NA|NA|TRBJ2-5
TGCAGCGTTGCGGGGGAAAAAGCGAGTTCGGAGACCCAGTACTTC
CSVAGEKASSETQYF
>TRBV13|NA|few|TRBJ2-7
TGTGCCAGCAGCTTAGGGCCCAGGGGAGACGAGCAGTACTTC
CASSLGPRGDEQYF
>TRBV5-1|TRBD1|NA|TRBJ2-2
TGCGCCAGCAGCTCCAGACTCCGGGACAGGGTCATAGGAACCGGGGAGCTGTTTTTT
CASSSRLRDRVIGTGELFF
>TRBV6-4|TRBD1|NA|TRBJ2-1
TGTGCCAGCAGTGTGGGGACAGAATACAATGAGCAGTTCTTC
CASSVGTEYNEQFF
>TRBV6-5|NA|few|TRBJ2-5
TGTGCCAGCAGTTACGGGGCGACCCAAGAGACCCAGTACTTC
CASSYGATQETQYF
>TRBV20-1|TRBD1|few|TRBJ1-2
TGCAGTGCTAGAGTTGCGGGACAGGGAATTGTCTATGGCTACACCTTC
CSARVAGQGIVYGYTF
>TRBV7-8|NA|NA|TRBJ1-4
TGTGCCAGCAGCTCTTTCGGTACCGAAGCAACTAATGAAAAACTGTTTTTT
CASSSFGTEATNEKLFF
>TRBV4-1|NA|few|TRBJ1-5
TGCGCCAGCAGCCAAGATGGGCATAGCAATCAGCCCCAGCATTTT
CASSQDGHSNQPQHF
>TRBV4-3|TRBD1|few|TRBJ2-1
TGCGCCAGCAGCCAAGATATCGGGACAGGGTACAATGAGCAGTTCTTC
CASSQDIGTGYNEQFF
>TRBV30|NA|many|TRBJ2-7
TGTGCCTGGAGTGTAGAGAGACACGAGCAGTACTTC
CAWSVERHEQYF
>TRBV7-6|TRBD2|many|TRBJ2-2
TGTGCCAGCAGCCGGACTAGCGGGGGGGCGCTGGGCACCGGGGAGCTGTTTTTT
CASSRTSGGALGTGELFF
>TRBV4-1|NA|many|TRBJ1-5
TGCGCCAGCAGCCAGGTCGCTAATAGCAATCAGCCCCAGCATTTT
CASSQVANSNQPQHF
>TRBV11-2|NA|few|TRBJ2-3
TGTGCCAGCACGCAGGAGGGGGGGGGGCTGAGTACGCAGTATTTT
CASTQEGGGLSTQYF
>TRBV7-9|TRBD1|few|TRBJ1-1
TGTGCCAGCAGCTTTGGGACAGGGGGGACTGAAGCTTTCTTT
CASSFGTGGTEAFF
>TRBV29-1|TRBD2|few|TRBJ2-1
TGCAGCGTGGGGGGATCGCGGGGGGGCCTCCCCAGTGAGCAGTTCTTC
CSVGGSRGGLPSEQFF
>TRBV4-1|TRBD1|few|TRBJ2-2
TGCGCCAGCAGCCCGGACAGGGGCTACACCGGGGAGCTGTTTTTT
CASSPDRGYTGELFF
>TRBV27|TRBD2|NA|TRBJ2-3
TGTGCCAGCAGTTTAAACGGGGGGGTGCAAGATACGCAGTATTTT
CASSLNGGVQDTQYF
>TRBV4-1|TRBD2|many|TRBJ2-5
TGCGCCAGCAGCCAAGGTCGGACTAGCGAGGCGGAGACCCAGTACTTC
CASSQGRTSEAETQYF
>TRBV7-9|TRBD1|few|TRBJ2-4
TGTGCCAGCAGCTTAGGGACAGGGAAAAACATTCAGTACTTC
CASSLGTGKNIQYF
>TRBV28|NA|many|TRBJ2-3
TGTGCCAGCAGTGATTGGGACTCATCTAGCACAGATACGCAGTATTTT
CASSDWDSSSTDTQYF
>TRBV29-1|NA|many|TRBJ2-4
TGCAGCGTTGCTGGAGAAGAACTAGCCAAAAACATTCAGTACTTC
CSVAGEELAKNIQYF
>TRBV11-2|TRBD2|few|TRBJ2-1
TGTGCCAGCAGCTTAGAGGCGGGGGGAGGAGACCCGTCCTACAATGAGCAGTTCTTC
CASSLEAGGGDPSYNEQFF
>TRBV11-2|NA|NA|TRBJ1-1
TGTGCCAGCAGCTTAGAGCCCGCTTTAACTGAAGCTTTCTTT
CASSLEPALTEAFF
>TRBV5-4|TRBD1|few|TRBJ1-5
TGTGCCAGCAGCTTTGGGACAGGACCTAATCAGCCCCAGCATTTT
CASSFGTGPNQPQHF
>TRBV6-5|NA|many|TRBJ2-1
TGTGCCAGCAGTTTTACAGAGGGGGGCCTTATTGGGCAGTTCTTC
CASSFTEGGLIGQFF
>TRBV14|NA|NA|TRBJ2-3
TGTGCCAGCAGCCAGGCGTTGTGGAGCACAGATACGCAGTATTTT
CASSQALWSTDTQYF